This T cell receptor beta chain was profiled in a study of T-cell memory formation after mild COVID-19. About the research overall: Across donors, TCR clusters were largely donor specific.

TCRdb passed the 5' RACE reads through MiXCR, listing each CDR3 protein once. This sample has 400,000 to 450,000 distinct CDR3 sequences, with over 15% found just once. With 4 bases clipped from V and 6 bases from J, the junction kept 8 bases outside the gene matches. This CDR3 is built from 15 residues. Looked up from germline, CDR1 is ENHRY and CDR2 is SYGVKD. There are a few counts of this clonotype. The TCR comes from a man between 18 and 35 years old who had mild COVID-19 (a few samples of this study predate the infection). Cell type and time point are not known. This chain connects TRBV10-3 to TRBJ2-1; 8 bases are a match to TRBD2. Sequenced input: PBMCs or a T cell subset sorted from them (not recorded which). The CDR3 DNA sequence: TGTGCCATCAGTGTGGGGACGGGGGGGCCCAATGAGCAGTTCTTC. Translating gives CAISVGTGGPNEQFF.